The TCR beta chain under discussion was sequenced for a study of shared clonotypes between healthy human individuals. Naivety among CD8 cells was defined by CD45RO negativity and positive CCR7 selection, thereby excluding terminally differentiated effector memory CD45RA+ cells. Assay: immunoSEQ multiplex PCR; the TCRdb copy retains only in-frame clones and omits some. The table has about 700,000 clones, roughly 94% seen once; the top ten hold 24%. Germline CDR1 reads SGHTA; CDR2 reads FQGTGA. V dropped 2 bases and J dropped 0; count of bases not matched to a gene: 2. CDR3 size: 15 residues. The rearrangement joins TRBV7-3 to TRBJ2-3; 7 positions agree with TRBD1. This clonotype was sampled from a young man in good health. The sample consisted of naive CD8+ T cells sorted from blood. The CDR3 sequence: CASSLGTASTDTQYF. The CDR3, as DNA: TGTGCCAGCAGCTTAGGGACAGCTAGCACAGATACGCAGTATTTT.